A single sample gave rise to the 18 T cell receptor beta chains below, sequenced in a study of PD-1 blockade in classical Hodgkin lymphoma. Relapse was seen in all patients after autologous stem cell transplantation, and brentuximab vedotin exposure was variable. The data were produced by immunoSEQ multiplex PCR, yet TCRdb's version contains in-frame clones alone and is incomplete. The sample yields roughly 14,000 clones, approximately 58% seen once. The source material was peripheral blood mononuclear cells (PBMCs), sampled at baseline. The receptors originated from a human donor with classical Hodgkin lymphoma.

This chain uses TRBV19 with TRBJ2-2; D might be TRBD2 (6 bases). Trimming shortened V by 5 bases and J by 0 bases, and 13 bases separated the two germline ends. CDR1 and CDR2 from the germline V gene are LNHDA and SQIVND (reference sequence). The CDR3 is 16 amino acids. The CDR3 bases are TGTGCCAGTAGTGGAGGGTTTCGACCGAACACCGGGGAGCTGTTTTTT. It is translated as CASSGGFRPNTGELFF.

V and J are TRBV6-1 and TRBJ1-2; 8 bases map to TRBD1. The CDR3 has 14 residues. V was clipped by 5 bases and J by 8 bases; unmatched bases: 10. The germline gives CDR1 MNHNS, CDR2 SASEGT. The CDR3 region is CASSLWGQAEGYTF. CDR3 nucleotide sequence: TGTGCCAGCAGTCTATGGGGACAGGCGGAAGGCTACACCTTC.

The chain uses TRBV6-5 and TRBJ2-7; D is undetermined. V was pared by 7 bases and J by 3 bases, with 10 bases between. Germline V CDR1 and CDR2: MNHEY, SVGAGI. The CDR3 contains 12 residues. The CDR3 is CASTHPGYEQYF. The CDR3 DNA reads TGTGCCAGCACGCATCCCGGCTACGAGCAGTACTTC.

By share, this clone counts as medium-sized. V gene TRBV4-1 combines with J gene TRBJ2-2; possible D gene TRBD2, 5 bases. The CDR3 has 15 amino acids. Trimming shortened V by 5 bases and J by 6 bases, and 16 bases separated the two germline ends. The germline CDR1 and CDR2 sequences are MGHRA and YSYEKL. For the CDR3, the DNA is TGCGCCAGCAGCACTTCCATGGGGAGTGCCGGGGAGCTGTTTTTT. Translated, it gives CASSTSMGSAGELFF.

This clone was recorded only once. The rearrangement uses TRBV11-1 and TRBJ2-7, with D unresolved. Between the trimmed V and J ends, which lost 4 bases and 4 bases, there was a span of 11 bases. The CDR3 has 13 residues. The germline V gene encodes CDR1 SGHAT and CDR2 FQDESV (reference sequence). CDR3 in DNA: TGTGCCAGCAGCTCACCGAGATTATACGAGCAGTACTTC. Translating it yields CASSSPRLYEQYF. Combining the CDR3 with reference TRBV11-1 and TRBJ2-7 gives the whole variable domain EAEVAQSPRYKITEKSQAVAFWCDPISGHATLYWYRQILGQGPELLVQFQDESVVDDSQLPKDRFSAERLKGVDSTLKIQPAELGDSAMYLCASSSPRLYEQYFGPGTRLTVT.

The chain employs TRBV19 and TRBJ2-7, with D hard to call. V dropped 4 bases and J dropped 9 bases, with 16 bases sitting between them. Germline assignment: CDR1 LNHDA and CDR2 SQIVND (reference sequence). The length of the CDR3 is 13 residues. The CDR3 sequence is CASSTPQAYLQYF. The CDR3 coding sequence is TGTGCCAGTAGTACCCCTCAGGCCTACTTGCAGTACTTC. The full variable domain, in which reference TRBV19 and TRBJ2-7 provide the parts outside the CDR3, is DGGITQSPKYLFRKEGQNVTLSCEQNLNHDAMYWYRQDPGQGLRLIYYSQIVNDFQKGDIAEGYSVSREKKESFPLTVTSAQKNPTAFYLCASSTPQAYLQYFGPGTRLTVT.

This sequence joins TRBV6-5 and TRBJ2-3; 10 bases line up with TRBD2. The CDR3 sequence is 15 residues long. After removal of 6 bases from V and 1 base from J, the junction contained 4 bases not matched to a gene. CDR1 is MNHEY and CDR2 is SVGAGI in the germline V gene. The CDR3 DNA sequence: TGTGCCAGCAGATCTAGCGGGAGCCGCACAGATACGCAGTATTTT. Its protein product is CASRSSGSRTDTQYF.

This rearrangement joins TRBV28 to TRBJ1-2; 8 nucleotides match TRBD1. CDR3 length: 15 amino acids. CDR1 MDHEN and CDR2 SYDVKM come from the germline V gene. Germline trimming cut 4 bases from V and 1 base from J; bases unmatched to any gene: 5. CDR3 bases: TGTGCCAGCAGTTCACAGGGGGAGATTAACTATGGCTACACCTTC. Encoded protein: CASSSQGEINYGYTF.

This clone appeared a few times. The chain joins TRBV19 to TRBJ2-7, with D unclear. The CDR3 extends over 14 amino acids. V was clipped by 1 base and J by 2 bases, with 9 bases between them. The germline gives CDR1 LNHDA, CDR2 SQIVND (reference sequence). The CDR3: CASSIVPGPYEQYF. CDR3 DNA sequence: TGTGCCAGTAGTATAGTCCCTGGCCCCTACGAGCAGTACTTC. Supplemented by reference TRBV19 and TRBJ2-7, the full variable domain reads DGGITQSPKYLFRKEGQNVTLSCEQNLNHDAMYWYRQDPGQGLRLIYYSQIVNDFQKGDIAEGYSVSREKKESFPLTVTSAQKNPTAFYLCASSIVPGPYEQYFGPGTRLTVT.

This clone was seen once. This chain connects TRBV2 to TRBJ2-3, with TRBD2 identical over 10 bases. V was pared by 6 bases and J by 4 bases, with 4 bases of the junction left unmatched. CDR1 and CDR2 from the germline V gene are SNHLY and FYNNEI. This CDR3 is built from 14 residues. The CDR3 reads CASRGGTSADTQYF. CDR3 DNA: TGTGCCAGCAGGGGCGGGACTAGCGCAGATACGCAGTATTTT.

The chain is built from TRBV6-1 and TRBJ1-5; TRBD1 agrees at 8 bases. V was clipped by 2 bases and J by 7 bases; unmatched bases: 19. The germline gives CDR1 MNHNS, CDR2 SASEGT. The CDR3 sequence is 19 residues long. The CDR3 reads CASSEIKMGTGSKRQPQHF. CDR3 DNA sequence: TGTGCCAGCAGTGAAATAAAAATGGGGACAGGCTCTAAGAGGCAGCCCCAGCATTTT.

This clone was observed a single time. This sequence is one base from a far larger clone and is likely a read error. This chain uses TRBV27 with TRBJ2-7, with 7 bases aligning to TRBD1. The germline CDR1 and CDR2 sequences are MNHEY and SMNVEV (reference sequence). The CDR3 is 15 residues long. The CDR3 DNA reads as TGTGCCGGCAGCATACAGGGGCTGGGGTCCTACGAGCAGTACTTC. Amino acids: CAGSIQGLGSYEQYF.

This clone is large within its sample. J is TRBJ2-7 and V is TRBV27; 16 positions agree with TRBD2. The ends lost 5 bases at V and 2 bases at J; junction bases unmatched: 3. Germline CDR1 is MNHEY and CDR2 is SMNVEV (reference sequence). The CDR3 spans 16 residues. The CDR3 DNA sequence: TGTGCCAGCAGTGCGGGACTAGCGGGGGGGGCCTACGAGCAGTACTTC. The encoded protein is CASSAGLAGGAYEQYF.

This rearrangement joins TRBV5-6 to TRBJ2-1, with 10 bases aligning to TRBD2. The J segment lost 8 bases and the V segment lost 2 bases, leaving 4 bases of the junction unmatched. Germline CDR1 SGHDT, CDR2 YYEEEE. The CDR3 is 14 amino acids. As DNA, the CDR3 is TGTGCCAGCAGCTTAGCGGGAGGGGTTGATGAGCAGTTCTTC. Its protein is CASSLAGGVDEQFF.

This chain links TRBV6-5 with TRBJ2-7; TRBD2 matches 9 bases. Germline CDR1 MNHEY, CDR2 SVGAGI. After removal of 6 bases from V and 2 bases from J, the junction contained 8 bases not matched to a gene. The CDR3 extends over 15 amino acids. The chain's CDR3 is CASSPTGGRAYEQYF. For the CDR3, the DNA is TGTGCCAGCAGCCCGACGGGCGGGAGGGCCTACGAGCAGTACTTC.

This chain links TRBV11-2 with TRBJ1-5; D unclear. V lost 5 bases and J 5 bases, leaving 10 bases between the germline ends. The CDR3 sequence is 13 residues long. Germline V CDR1 and CDR2: SGHAT, FQNNGV. The DNA of the CDR3 is TGTGCCAGCAGCCCACACATAGATCAGCCCCAGCATTTT. Translated: CASSPHIDQPQHF.

Only one count was recorded for this clone. V gene TRBV28 combines with J gene TRBJ2-7; D is ambiguous. Germline assignment: CDR1 MDHEN and CDR2 SYDVKM. V lost 2 bases and J 0 bases, leaving 11 bases between the germline ends. The CDR3 runs to 15 residues. The CDR3: CASSLPWPFSYEQYF. The CDR3 bases are TGTGCCAGCAGTTTACCCTGGCCTTTCTCCTACGAGCAGTACTTC.

V gene TRBV25-1 combines with J gene TRBJ2-1; TRBD1 might be the D (5 bases). Between the trimmed V and J ends, which lost 4 bases and 2 bases, there was a span of 12 bases. CDR1 and CDR2 (germline): MGHDK, SYGVNS. This CDR3 comprises 15 residues. CDR3: CASSGGERAYNEQFF. In DNA, the CDR3 is TGTGCCAGCAGTGGGGGCGAAAGGGCCTACAATGAGCAGTTCTTC.